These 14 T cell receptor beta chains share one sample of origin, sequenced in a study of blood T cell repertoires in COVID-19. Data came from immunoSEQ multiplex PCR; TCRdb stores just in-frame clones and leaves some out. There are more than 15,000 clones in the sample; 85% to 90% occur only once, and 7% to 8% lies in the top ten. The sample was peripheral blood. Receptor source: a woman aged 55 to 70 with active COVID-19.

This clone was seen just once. Written as DNA, the CDR3 is TGTGCCAGCAGCCCAACGACAGGGGCTAACTATGGCTACACCTTC. The encoded protein is CASSPTTGANYGYTF. The genes are TRBV3-1 (or the pseudogene TRBV3-2) and TRBJ1-2, with 8 positions matching TRBD1. Germline assignment: CDR1 LGHDT and CDR2 YNNKEL (reference sequence). The CDR3 has 15 amino acids. Losses at the gene ends were 4 bases for V and 0 bases for J; bases not matched to a gene: 4.

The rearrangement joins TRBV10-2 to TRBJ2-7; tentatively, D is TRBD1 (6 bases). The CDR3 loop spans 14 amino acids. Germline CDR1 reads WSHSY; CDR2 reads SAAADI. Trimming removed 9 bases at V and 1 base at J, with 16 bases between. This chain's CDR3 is CASKVHRESYEQYF. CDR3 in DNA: TGCGCCAGTAAGGTTCACAGGGAATCCTACGAGCAGTACTTC.

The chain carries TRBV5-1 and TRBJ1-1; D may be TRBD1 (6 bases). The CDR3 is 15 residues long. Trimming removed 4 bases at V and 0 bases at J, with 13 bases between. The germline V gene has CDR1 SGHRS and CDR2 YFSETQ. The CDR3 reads CASSPPAGVNTEAFF. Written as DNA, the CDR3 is TGCGCCAGCAGCCCCCCTGCAGGGGTGAACACTGAAGCTTTCTTT.

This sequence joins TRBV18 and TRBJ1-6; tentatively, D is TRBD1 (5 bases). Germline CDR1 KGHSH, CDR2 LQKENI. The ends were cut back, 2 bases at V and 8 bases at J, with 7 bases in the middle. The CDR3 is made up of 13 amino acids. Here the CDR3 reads CASSPGADSPLHF. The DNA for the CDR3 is TGTGCCAGCTCACCAGGGGCTGATTCACCCCTCCACTTT.

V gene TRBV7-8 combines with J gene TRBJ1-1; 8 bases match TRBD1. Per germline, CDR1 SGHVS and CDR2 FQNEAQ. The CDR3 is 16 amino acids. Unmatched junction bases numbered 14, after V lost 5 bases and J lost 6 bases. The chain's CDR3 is CASSAKAGGYEAEAFF. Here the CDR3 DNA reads TGTGCCAGCAGCGCCAAGGCAGGGGGCTATGAGGCTGAAGCTTTCTTT.

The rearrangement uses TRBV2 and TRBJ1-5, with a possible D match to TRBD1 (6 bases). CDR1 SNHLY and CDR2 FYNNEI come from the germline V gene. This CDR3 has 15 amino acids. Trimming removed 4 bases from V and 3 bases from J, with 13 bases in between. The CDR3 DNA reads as TGTGCCAGCAGTGCATTACAGGGAGACAATCAGCCCCAGCATTTT. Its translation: CASSALQGDNQPQHF.

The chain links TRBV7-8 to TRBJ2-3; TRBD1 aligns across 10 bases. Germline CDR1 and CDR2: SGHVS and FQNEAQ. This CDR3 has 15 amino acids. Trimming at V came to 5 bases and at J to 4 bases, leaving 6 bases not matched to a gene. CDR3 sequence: CASSETDRGSDTQYF. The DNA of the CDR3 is TGTGCCAGCAGCGAGACGGACAGGGGGTCAGATACGCAGTATTTT.

The CDR3 protein is CASRERGWIEQFF. The CDR3 DNA reads as TGTGCCAGTAGAGAGCGGGGGTGGATTGAGCAGTTCTTC. V and J are TRBV19 and TRBJ2-1, with 8 bases lining up with TRBD2. Trimming removed 6 bases from V and 9 bases from J; junction bases left unmatched: 7. The CDR3 contains 13 residues. Looked up from germline, CDR1 is LNHDA and CDR2 is SQIVND (reference sequence).

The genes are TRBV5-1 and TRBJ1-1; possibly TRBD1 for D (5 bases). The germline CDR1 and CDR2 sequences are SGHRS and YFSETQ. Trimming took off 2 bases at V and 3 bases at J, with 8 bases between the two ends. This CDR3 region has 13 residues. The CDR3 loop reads CASSFTGDTEAFF. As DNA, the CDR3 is TGCGCCAGCAGCTTTACGGGGGACACTGAAGCTTTCTTT.

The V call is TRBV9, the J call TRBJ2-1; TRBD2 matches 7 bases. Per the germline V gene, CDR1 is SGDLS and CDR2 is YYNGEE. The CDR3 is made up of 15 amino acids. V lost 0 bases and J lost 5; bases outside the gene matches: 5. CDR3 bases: TGTGCCAGCAGCGTAGGGGGGGGTCGCCACAATGAGCAGTTCTTC. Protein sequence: CASSVGGGRHNEQFF.

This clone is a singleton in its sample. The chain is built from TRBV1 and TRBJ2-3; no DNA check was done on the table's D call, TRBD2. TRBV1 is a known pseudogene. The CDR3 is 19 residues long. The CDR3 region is CTSSQDTSGGPLSTDTQYF. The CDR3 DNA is TGCACCAGCAGCCAAGATACTAGCGGGGGGCCTCTTAGCACAGATACGCAGTATTTT.

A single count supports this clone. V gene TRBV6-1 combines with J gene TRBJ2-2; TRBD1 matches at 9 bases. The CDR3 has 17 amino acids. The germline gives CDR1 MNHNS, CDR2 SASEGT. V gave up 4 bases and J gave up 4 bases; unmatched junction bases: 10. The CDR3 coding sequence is TGTGCCAGCAGTGTCCTCTCCGGGACAGGGACCACCGGGGAGCTGTTTTTT. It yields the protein CASSVLSGTGTTGELFF.

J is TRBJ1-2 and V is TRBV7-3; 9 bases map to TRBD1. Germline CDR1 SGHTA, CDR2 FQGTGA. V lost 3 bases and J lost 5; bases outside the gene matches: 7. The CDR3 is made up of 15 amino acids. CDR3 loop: CASSFKGQGGYGYTF. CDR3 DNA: TGTGCCAGCAGCTTTAAGGGACAGGGAGGATATGGCTACACCTTC.

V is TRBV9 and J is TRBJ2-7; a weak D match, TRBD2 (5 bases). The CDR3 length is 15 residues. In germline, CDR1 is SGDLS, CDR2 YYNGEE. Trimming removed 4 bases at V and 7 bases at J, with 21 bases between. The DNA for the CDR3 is TGTGCCAGCAGCCCCGGAGGCCAGGCCTTTCGTGAGCAGTACTTC. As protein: CASSPGGQAFREQYF.